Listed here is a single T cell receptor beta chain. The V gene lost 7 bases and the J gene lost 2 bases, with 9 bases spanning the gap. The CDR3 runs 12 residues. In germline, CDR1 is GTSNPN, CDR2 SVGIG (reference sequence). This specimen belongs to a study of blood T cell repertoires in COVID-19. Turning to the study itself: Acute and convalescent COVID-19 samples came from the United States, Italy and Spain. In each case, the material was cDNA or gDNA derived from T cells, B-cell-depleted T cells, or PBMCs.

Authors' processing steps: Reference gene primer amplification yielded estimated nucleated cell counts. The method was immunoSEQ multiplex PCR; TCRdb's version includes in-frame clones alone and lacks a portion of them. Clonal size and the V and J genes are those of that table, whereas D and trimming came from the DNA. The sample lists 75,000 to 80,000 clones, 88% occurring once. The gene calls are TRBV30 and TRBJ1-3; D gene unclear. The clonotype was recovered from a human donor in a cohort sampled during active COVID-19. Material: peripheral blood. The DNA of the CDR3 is TGTGCCTTAGAGGCGGCTGGAAACACCATATATTTT. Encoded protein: CALEAAGNTIYF.